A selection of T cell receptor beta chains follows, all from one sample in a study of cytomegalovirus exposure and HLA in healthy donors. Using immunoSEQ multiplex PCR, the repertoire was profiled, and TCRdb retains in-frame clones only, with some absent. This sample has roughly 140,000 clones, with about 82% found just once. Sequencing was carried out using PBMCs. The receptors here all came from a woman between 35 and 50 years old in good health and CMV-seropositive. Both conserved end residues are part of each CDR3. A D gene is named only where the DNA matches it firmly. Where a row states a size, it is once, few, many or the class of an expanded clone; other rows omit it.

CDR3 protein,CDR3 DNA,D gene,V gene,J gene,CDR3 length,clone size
CASSSQGLYGYTF,TGTGCCAGCAGCTCCCAGGGACTCTATGGCTACACCTTC,.,TRBV5-5,TRBJ1-2,13,.
CSVAGRADTQYF,TGCAGCGTTGCAGGGAGGGCAGATACGCAGTATTTT,TRBD2,TRBV29-1,TRBJ2-3,12,once
CAWSVGPGGYGYTF,TGTGCCTGGAGTGTCGGTCCGGGGGGGTATGGCTACACCTTC,.,TRBV30,TRBJ1-2,14,.
CASSLTGQGLSF,TGTGCCAGCAGCTTAACGGGACAGGGTTTATCCTTC,TRBD1,TRBV5-6,TRBJ1-2,12,once
CASSLGDRGNYGYTF,TGCGCCAGCAGCTTGGGGGACAGGGGTAACTATGGCTACACCTTC,TRBD1,TRBV5-1,TRBJ1-2,15,.
CASSDVGLAGAEQFF,TGTGCCAGCAGTGACGTCGGACTAGCGGGAGCTGAGCAGTTCTTC,TRBD2,TRBV6-4,TRBJ2-1,15,.
CASSSLLAGGPGGELFF,TGTGCCAGCAGCTCTCTTCTAGCGGGAGGGCCAGGCGGGGAGCTGTTTTTT,TRBD2,TRBV7-8,TRBJ2-2,17,.
CAGETGFNEKLFF,TGTGCCGGAGAGACAGGGTTTAATGAAAAACTGTTTTTT,TRBD1,TRBV7-9,TRBJ1-4,13,few
CASSLTSGGNTDTQYF,TGTGCCAGCTCACTGACTAGCGGGGGAAACACAGATACGCAGTATTTT,TRBD2,TRBV18,TRBJ2-3,16,.
CASSLGTSGVSSYNEQFF,TGTGCCAGCAGCCTAGGGACTAGCGGGGTCAGTTCCTACAATGAGCAGTTCTTC,TRBD2,TRBV7-6,TRBJ2-1,18,.
CASTSGVRNEQFF,TGTGCCAGCACCTCGGGGGTGAGGAATGAGCAGTTCTTC,.,TRBV9,TRBJ2-1,13,few
CASSQVTNQETQYF,TGCGCCAGCAGCCAAGTAACGAATCAGGAGACCCAGTACTTC,.,TRBV4-3,TRBJ2-5,14,.
CASSLAGLAGEQFF,TGTGCCAGCAGCTTAGCGGGACTAGCGGGTGAGCAGTTCTTC,TRBD2,TRBV7-8,TRBJ2-1,14,.
CASSLDRGFPYEQYF,TGTGCCAGCAGTTTAGACAGGGGATTCCCCTACGAGCAGTACTTC,TRBD1,TRBV27,TRBJ2-7,15,.
CASSVAGTSDYEQYF,TGTGCCAGCAGCGTAGCAGGGACTAGCGATTACGAGCAGTACTTC,TRBD2,TRBV9,TRBJ2-7,15,.
CATFERQGGDTQYF,TGTGCCACCTTCGAGCGGCAAGGAGGAGATACGCAGTATTTT,.,TRBV18,TRBJ2-3,14,.
CASSLSPGIYGYTF,TGTGCCAGCAGCTTAAGTCCGGGGATCTATGGCTACACCTTC,.,TRBV7-9,TRBJ1-2,14,.
CASSSPGQGASGYTF,TGTGCCAGCAGTTCGCCGGGACAGGGGGCGTCTGGCTACACCTTC,TRBD1,TRBV28,TRBJ1-2,15,.
CASSTTNNEQFF,TGTGCCAGCTCCACTACCAACAATGAGCAGTTCTTC,.,TRBV6-5,TRBJ2-1,12,.
CASSELTGYTEAFF,TGTGCCAGCAGTGAACTTACGGGGTACACTGAAGCTTTCTTT,.,TRBV25-1,TRBJ1-1,14,.
CASSSQGTTEAFF,TGTGCCAGCAGCTCACAGGGGACCACTGAAGCTTTCTTT,TRBD1,TRBV6-5,TRBJ1-1,13,.
CASSRTVQAFF,TGTGCCAGTAGTCGGACAGTCCAAGCTTTCTTT,.,TRBV19,TRBJ1-1,11,.
CASSQAGLNQPQHF,TGTGCCAGCAGTCAGGCAGGGCTCAATCAGCCCCAGCATTTT,.,TRBV6-5,TRBJ1-5,14,.
CAWSLNLAGEQFF,TGTGCCTGGAGTCTTAACCTAGCGGGTGAGCAGTTCTTC,TRBD2,TRBV30,TRBJ2-1,13,.
CASSQGVGQSYEQYF,TGCGCCAGCAGCCAAGGCGTCGGACAGTCCTACGAGCAGTACTTC,.,TRBV4-3,TRBJ2-7,15,.
CASLFPGVGTEAFF,TGTGCCAGTTTGTTCCCAGGGGTCGGCACTGAAGCTTTCTTT,.,TRBV19,TRBJ1-1,14,.
CASSISSYGYTF,TGTGCCAGTAGTATTTCCAGCTATGGCTACACCTTC,.,TRBV19,TRBJ1-2,12,.
CASSLLAGSYEQYF,TGTGCCAGCAGCCTTCTAGCGGGGAGCTACGAGCAGTACTTC,TRBD2,TRBV7-2,TRBJ2-7,14,.
CASGLKSEGEQFF,TGTGCTAGTGGTTTGAAGAGCGAGGGTGAGCAGTTCTTC,.,TRBV12-5,TRBJ2-1,13,once
CASSLDRDSYNEQFF,TGTGCCAGCAGCTTAGACAGGGACTCCTACAATGAGCAGTTCTTC,.,TRBV7-2,TRBJ2-1,15,.
CASSLGVAGNNEQFF,TGTGCCAGTAGTCTCGGGGTAGCGGGAAACAATGAGCAGTTCTTC,TRBD2,TRBV19,TRBJ2-1,15,.
CASSFLWSGRAGTGELFF,TGTGCCAGCAGTTTCTTATGGAGCGGGAGGGCCGGAACCGGGGAGCTGTTTTTT,TRBD2,TRBV27,TRBJ2-2,18,.
CASRLDRVRTEAFF,TGTGCCAGCAGGCTGGACAGGGTTCGCACTGAAGCTTTCTTT,TRBD1,TRBV6-1,TRBJ1-1,14,.
CASSSERDVKYF,TGTGCCAGCAGCTCAGAGAGGGATGTTAAGTACTTC,.,TRBV11-2,TRBJ2-5,12,.
CASSEGPRLGEQYF,TGTGCCAGCAGTGAAGGCCCTAGGTTAGGTGAGCAGTACTTC,.,TRBV2,TRBJ2-7,14,.
CSSSWDRGGGYTF,TGTTCCAGCAGCTGGGACAGGGGAGGCGGCTACACCTTC,TRBD1,TRBV7-9,TRBJ1-2,13,.
CASSAAGTGYGYTF,TGTGCCAGCAGCGCCGCCGGGACAGGGTATGGCTACACCTTC,TRBD1,TRBV9,TRBJ1-2,14,.
CASSQGGTLAYEQYF,TGTGCCAGCAGCCAAGGAGGAACTTTGGCCTACGAGCAGTACTTC,.,TRBV14,TRBJ2-7,15,.
CASSLQGYGKLFF,TGCGCCAGCAGCCTTCAGGGGTACGGAAAGCTGTTTTTT,.,TRBV4-3,TRBJ2-2,13,.
CASSRDTNQPQHF,TGTGCCAGCAGCCGGGACACAAATCAGCCCCAGCATTTT,.,TRBV7-2,TRBJ1-5,13,.
CASSISRGAGELFF,TGTGCCAGTAGTATAAGCCGCGGGGCCGGGGAGCTGTTTTTT,.,TRBV19,TRBJ2-2,14,.
CASSSQLTEAFF,TGTGCCAGTAGCTCCCAACTCACTGAAGCTTTCTTT,.,TRBV19,TRBJ1-1,12,.
CATSDKGSGLSYEQYF,TGTGCCACCTCGGATAAGGGTAGCGGGCTATCCTACGAGCAGTACTTC,TRBD2,TRBV11-2,TRBJ2-7,16,.
CASSQGGGPGSEQYF,TGTGCCAGCAGCCAAGGTGGAGGACCGGGGTCCGAGCAGTACTTC,.,TRBV4-2,TRBJ2-7,15,.
CASSPEGTRNEKLFF,TGTGCCAGCTCACCAGAAGGGACAAGAAATGAAAAACTGTTTTTT,.,TRBV18,TRBJ1-4,15,.
CAISQGFQGYTF,TGTGCCATCAGCCAGGGGTTTCAGGGCTACACCTTC,.,TRBV10-3,TRBJ1-2,12,.
CASSVEGRGAYNEQFF,TGTGCCAGCAGCGTAGAGGGCAGGGGGGCTTACAATGAGCAGTTCTTC,.,TRBV9,TRBJ2-1,16,.
CAWKSGRSYNEQFF,TGTGCCTGGAAAAGCGGGAGGTCCTACAATGAGCAGTTCTTC,TRBD2,TRBV30,TRBJ2-1,14,.
CASSMKRQGGYNEQFF,TGTGCCAGTAGTATGAAAAGACAGGGGGGATACAATGAGCAGTTCTTC,TRBD1,TRBV19,TRBJ2-1,16,.
CAWTLFRGRAEAFF,TGTGCCTGGACTCTATTCCGGGGAAGGGCTGAAGCTTTCTTT,.,TRBV30,TRBJ1-1,14,once
CASSDLVRQPQHF,TGTGCCAGCAGTGACCTGGTGAGGCAGCCCCAGCATTTT,.,TRBV2,TRBJ1-5,13,.
CASSQTDKLGTEAFF,TGCGCCAGCAGCCAAACGGACAAGTTGGGAACTGAAGCTTTCTTT,.,TRBV4-1,TRBJ1-1,15,.
CASSLGGRFRNSPLHF,TGTGCCAGCAGCTTAGGGGGCCGGTTTCGGAATTCACCCCTCCACTTT,.,TRBV13,TRBJ1-6,16,few
CAIQGLAGANEQFF,TGTGCCATCCAGGGGCTAGCGGGAGCCAATGAGCAGTTCTTC,TRBD2,TRBV15,TRBJ2-1,14,once